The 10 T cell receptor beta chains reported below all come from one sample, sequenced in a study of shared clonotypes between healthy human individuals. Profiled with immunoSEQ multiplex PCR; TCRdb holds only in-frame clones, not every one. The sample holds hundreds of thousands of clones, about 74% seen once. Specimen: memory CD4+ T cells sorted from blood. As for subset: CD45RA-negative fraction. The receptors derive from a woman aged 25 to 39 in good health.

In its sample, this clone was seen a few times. The CDR3 coding sequence is TGTGCCAGTACCACAGGGGGTCATTCCTACGAGCAGTACTTC. As protein: CASTTGGHSYEQYF. V gene TRBV28 combines with J gene TRBJ2-7; 8 bases match TRBD1. J lost 1 base, V lost 9 bases, and 8 bases had no gene match. CDR1 is MDHEN, CDR2 SYDVKM, per germline. This CDR3 contains 14 residues.

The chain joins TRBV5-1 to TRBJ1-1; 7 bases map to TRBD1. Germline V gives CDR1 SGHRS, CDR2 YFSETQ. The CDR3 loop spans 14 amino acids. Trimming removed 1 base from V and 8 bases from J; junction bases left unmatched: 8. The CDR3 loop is CASSLPSGTEEAFF. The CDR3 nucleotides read TGCGCCAGCAGCTTGCCCTCCGGGACAGAGGAAGCTTTCTTT. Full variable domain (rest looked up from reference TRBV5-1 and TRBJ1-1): KAGVTQTPRYLIKTRGQQVTLSCSPISGHRSVSWYQQTPGQGLQFLFEYFSETQRNKGNFPGRFSGRQFSNSRSEMNVSTLELGDSALYLCASSLPSGTEEAFFGQGTRLTVV.

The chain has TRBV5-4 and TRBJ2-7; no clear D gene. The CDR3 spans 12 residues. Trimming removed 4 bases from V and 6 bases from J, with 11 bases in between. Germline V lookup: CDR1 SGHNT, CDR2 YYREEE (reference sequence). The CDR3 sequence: CASSLTTSEQYF. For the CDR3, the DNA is TGTGCCAGCAGCCTAACAACCAGCGAGCAGTACTTC.

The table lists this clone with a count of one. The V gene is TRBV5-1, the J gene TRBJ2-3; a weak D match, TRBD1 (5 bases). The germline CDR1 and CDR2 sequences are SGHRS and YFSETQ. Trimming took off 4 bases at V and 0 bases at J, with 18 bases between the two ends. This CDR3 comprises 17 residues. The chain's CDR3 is CASSQGNTGRSTDTQYF. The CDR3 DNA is TGCGCCAGCAGCCAAGGAAATACAGGAAGGAGCACAGATACGCAGTATTTT.

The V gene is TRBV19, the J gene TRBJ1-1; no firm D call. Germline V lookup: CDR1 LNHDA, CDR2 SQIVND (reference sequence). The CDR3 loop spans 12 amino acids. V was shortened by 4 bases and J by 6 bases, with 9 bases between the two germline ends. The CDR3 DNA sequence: TGTGCCAGTAGTACTCCCCGGGCTGAAGCTTTCTTT. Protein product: CASSTPRAEAFF.

The CDR3 nucleotides read TGTGCCAGCAGCTTACGGCCCAGCACAGATACGCAGTATTTT. This sequence encodes CASSLRPSTDTQYF. V usage is TRBV7-3 and J usage is TRBJ2-3; D gene ambiguous. CDR1 and CDR2 from the germline V gene are SGHTA and FQGTGA. This CDR3 has 14 amino acids. V was pared by 2 bases and J by 0 bases, with 6 bases between.

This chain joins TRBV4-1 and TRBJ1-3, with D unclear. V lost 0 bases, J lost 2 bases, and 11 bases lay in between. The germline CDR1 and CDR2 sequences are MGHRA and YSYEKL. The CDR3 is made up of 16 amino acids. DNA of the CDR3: TGCGCCAGCAGCCAAGATGTGGGATTCACTGGAAACACCATATATTTT. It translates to CASSQDVGFTGNTIYF.

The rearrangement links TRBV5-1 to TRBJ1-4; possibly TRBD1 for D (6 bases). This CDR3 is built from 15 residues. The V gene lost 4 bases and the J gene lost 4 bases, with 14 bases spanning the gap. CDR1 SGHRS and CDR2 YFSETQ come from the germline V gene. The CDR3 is CASSVQTGVNEKLFF. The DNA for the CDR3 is TGCGCCAGCAGCGTCCAGACAGGAGTTAATGAAAAACTGTTTTTT.

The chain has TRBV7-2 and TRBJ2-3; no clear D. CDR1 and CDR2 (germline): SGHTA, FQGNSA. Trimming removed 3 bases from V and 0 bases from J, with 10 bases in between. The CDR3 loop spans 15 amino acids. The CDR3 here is CASSLFGPSTDTQYF. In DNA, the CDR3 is TGTGCCAGCAGCTTGTTTGGGCCTAGCACAGATACGCAGTATTTT.

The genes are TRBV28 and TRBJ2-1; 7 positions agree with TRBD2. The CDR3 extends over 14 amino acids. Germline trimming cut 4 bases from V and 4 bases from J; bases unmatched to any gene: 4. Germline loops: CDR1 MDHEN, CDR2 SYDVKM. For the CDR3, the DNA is TGTGCCAGCAGTTCGACCGGGAGGTACAATGAGCAGTTCTTC. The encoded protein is CASSSTGRYNEQFF.